This T cell receptor (beta chain) appears in the sequencing data of a study of technical replicates of blood from a few donors. Measured with immunoSEQ multiplex PCR; TCRdb has only the in-frame clones, and not every one. The table shows just over 75,000 clones, with 85% to 95% occurring only once. V trimming: 4 bases; J trimming: 2 bases; junction bases outside the gene matches: 5. This CDR3 spans 14 amino acids. The germline V gene encodes CDR1 SGHDT and CDR2 YYEEEE. Sequencing used T cells isolated from PBMCs. The sequence was obtained from a human donor in good health. V and J are TRBV5-6 and TRBJ2-5; 7 bases agree with TRBD1. The CDR3 region has the DNA TGTGCCAGCAGCGGAACAGGGGAACAAGAGACCCAGTACTTC. Translation gives CASSGTGEQETQYF.